One sample yielded the 13 T cell receptor beta chains listed below, sequenced in a study of memory CD4+ T cells and cytomegalovirus serostatus. The sort gate was single viable CD3+CD4+CD8-CD45RO+ cells for memory CD4+ T cells. The data were produced by immunoSEQ multiplex PCR, yet TCRdb's version contains in-frame clones alone and is incomplete. Here the sample spans over 35,000 clones, 75% to 85% being singletons. The sequenced material came from memory CD4+ T cells from blood. Receptor source: an adult in good health and CMV-seronegative.

The rearrangement joins TRBV7-6 to TRBJ2-1; the D gene is possibly TRBD2 (6 bases). The germline V and J ends were trimmed by 7 bases and 9 bases, with 16 bases remaining between them. The CDR3 has 13 amino acids. CDR1 SGHVS and CDR2 FNYEAQ come from the germline V gene. Written as DNA, the CDR3 is TGTGCCAGCACCCCGCGGGGTGCACGTGAGCAGTTCTTC. This encodes CASTPRGAREQFF.

The chain is built from TRBV10-2 and TRBJ2-7; D tentatively fits TRBD1 or TRBD2 (5 bases each). The CDR3 spans 12 residues. Trimming shortened V by 8 bases and J by 0 bases, and 8 bases separated the two germline ends. The germline V gene has CDR1 WSHSY and CDR2 SAAADI. The CDR3 nucleotides read TGCGCCAGCGAGGGGCACTCCTACGAGCAGTACTTC. Translated, it gives CASEGHSYEQYF.

The chain has TRBV27 and TRBJ2-3; 15 bases are a match to TRBD2. Germline loops: CDR1 MNHEY, CDR2 SMNVEV (reference sequence). The J segment lost 1 base and the V segment lost 4 bases, leaving 9 bases of the junction unmatched. There are 19 residues in the CDR3. The CDR3: CASSWGLAGGPSGTDTQYF. The DNA of the CDR3 is TGTGCCAGCAGTTGGGGACTAGCGGGGGGTCCTAGCGGCACAGATACGCAGTATTTT.

This chain links TRBV7-2 with TRBJ2-5; D possibly corresponds to TRBD1 (6 bases). The V end was cut by 5 bases, the J end by 5 bases, with 12 bases between. The CDR3 is made up of 13 amino acids. Germline CDR1 is SGHTA and CDR2 is FQGNSA. The CDR3 nucleotides are TGTGCCAGCAGCCCAAGGACAGCCGAGACCCAGTACTTC. Amino acid sequence: CASSPRTAETQYF.

This clone was counted between two and nine times. The rearrangement uses TRBV7-2 and TRBJ2-3; TRBD1 agrees at 10 bases. Per germline, CDR1 SGHTA and CDR2 FQGNSA. This CDR3 has 15 residues. The ends lost 1 base at V and 4 bases at J; junction bases unmatched: 2. The CDR3 here is CASSLGGQGADTQYF. CDR3 DNA: TGTGCCAGCAGCTTAGGAGGACAGGGGGCAGATACGCAGTATTTT.

This chain connects TRBV28 to TRBJ1-1; 7 nucleotides line up with TRBD1. V lost 6 bases to trimming and J lost 1 base; unmatched junction nucleotides: 8. Germline assignment: CDR1 MDHEN and CDR2 SYDVKM. The CDR3 length is 15 residues. The CDR3: CASSIHRGQNTEAFF. In DNA, the CDR3 is TGTGCCAGCAGCATACACAGGGGCCAGAACACTGAAGCTTTCTTT.

V and J are TRBV11-1 and TRBJ2-2; D is unresolved. The length of the CDR3 is 12 residues. Germline V gene data show CDR1 as SGHAT and CDR2 as FQDESV (reference sequence). V lost 5 bases and J 0 bases, leaving 1 base between the germline ends. The CDR3 DNA sequence: TGTGCCAGCAGCCCGAACACCGGGGAGCTGTTTTTT. Translating it yields CASSPNTGELFF.

The rearrangement joins TRBV19 to TRBJ1-1; the D gene is possibly TRBD1 (5 bases). This CDR3 has 14 residues. V gave up 5 bases and J gave up 5 bases, with 15 bases separating them. CDR1 is LNHDA and CDR2 is SQIVND in the germline V gene (reference sequence). The CDR3 loop is CASSPTVGGTEAFF. CDR3 nucleotides: TGTGCCAGTAGTCCTACCGTGGGGGGAACTGAAGCTTTCTTT.

The chain recombines TRBV6-6 with TRBJ2-3, with TRBD2 matching 7 bases. The CDR3 is 13 amino acids. The V gene's germline CDR1 is MNHNY and CDR2 SVGAGI (reference sequence). Trimming cost V 4 bases and J 11 bases; bases outside gene matches: 9. CDR3 amino acids: CASSWSLAGEQYF. CDR3 nucleotides: TGTGCCAGCAGTTGGTCCCTGGCGGGGGAGCAGTATTTT.

The J gene is TRBJ1-6, the V gene TRBV7-3; a weak D match, TRBD1 (5 bases). Germline V lookup: CDR1 SGHTA, CDR2 FQGTGA. Trimming removed 3 bases from V and 8 bases from J, with 14 bases in between. CDR3 length equals 15 residues. In DNA, the CDR3 is TGTGCCAGCAGCTTCCTAGGTGGAGGGGATTCACCCCTCCACTTT. This codes for CASSFLGGGDSPLHF.

The CDR3, as DNA: TGTGCCAGCAGTTACCGGCATTCACCCCTCCACTTT. Residues: CASSYRHSPLHF. The chain recombines TRBV6-5 with TRBJ1-6; D is unclear. Trimming pared 2 bases from V and 8 bases from J, leaving 4 bases between. The CDR3 is made up of 12 amino acids. Germline CDR1 reads MNHEY; CDR2 reads SVGAGI.

The chain couples TRBV6-5 to TRBJ1-5; 7 bases are shared with TRBD1. The CDR3 sequence is 12 residues long. Germline V gene lookup returns CDR1 MNHEY and CDR2 SVGAGI. V trimming: 10 bases; J trimming: 3 bases; junction bases outside the gene matches: 3. The CDR3 coding sequence is TGTGCCACCGGGACAGACAATCAGCCCCAGCATTTT. Translated: CATGTDNQPQHF.

This clone appeared a few times. The rearrangement links TRBV7-2 to TRBJ2-5; D ambiguous. Trimming cost V 1 base and J 4 bases, with 7 bases left between them. CDR1 SGHTA and CDR2 FQGNSA come from the germline V gene. This CDR3 is 13 amino acids long. The CDR3 sequence: CASSLVVRETQYF. The DNA for the CDR3 is TGTGCCAGCAGCTTAGTGGTGCGAGAGACCCAGTACTTC.